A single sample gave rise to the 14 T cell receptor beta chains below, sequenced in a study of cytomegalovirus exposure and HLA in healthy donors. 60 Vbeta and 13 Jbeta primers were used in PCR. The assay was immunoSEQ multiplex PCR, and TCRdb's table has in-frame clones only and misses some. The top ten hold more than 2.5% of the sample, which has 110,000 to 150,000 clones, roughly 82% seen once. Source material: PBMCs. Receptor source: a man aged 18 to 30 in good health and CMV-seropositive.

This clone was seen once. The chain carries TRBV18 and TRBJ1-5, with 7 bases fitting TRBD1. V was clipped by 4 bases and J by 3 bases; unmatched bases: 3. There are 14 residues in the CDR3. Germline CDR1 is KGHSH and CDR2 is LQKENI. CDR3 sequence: CASSQGQDNQPQHF. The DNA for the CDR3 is TGTGCCAGCTCACAAGGACAGGACAATCAGCCCCAGCATTTT.

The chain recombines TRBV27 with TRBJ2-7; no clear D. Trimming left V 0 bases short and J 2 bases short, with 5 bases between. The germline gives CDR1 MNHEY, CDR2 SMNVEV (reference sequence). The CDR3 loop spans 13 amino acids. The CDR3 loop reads CASSLSGPYEQYF. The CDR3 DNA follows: TGTGCCAGCAGTTTATCGGGCCCCTACGAGCAGTACTTC.

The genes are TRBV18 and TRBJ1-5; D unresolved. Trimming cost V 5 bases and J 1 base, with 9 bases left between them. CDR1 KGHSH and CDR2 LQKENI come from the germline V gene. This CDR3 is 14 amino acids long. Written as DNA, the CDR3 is TGTGCCAGCTCAGCTACGGGGAGCAATCAGCCCCAGCATTTT. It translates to CASSATGSNQPQHF.

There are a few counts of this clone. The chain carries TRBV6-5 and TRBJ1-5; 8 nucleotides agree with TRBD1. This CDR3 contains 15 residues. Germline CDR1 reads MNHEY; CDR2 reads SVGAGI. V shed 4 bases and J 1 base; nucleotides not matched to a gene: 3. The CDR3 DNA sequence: TGTGCCAGCAGTTCGTACAGGGGGAGCAATCAGCCCCAGCATTTT. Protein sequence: CASSSYRGSNQPQHF.

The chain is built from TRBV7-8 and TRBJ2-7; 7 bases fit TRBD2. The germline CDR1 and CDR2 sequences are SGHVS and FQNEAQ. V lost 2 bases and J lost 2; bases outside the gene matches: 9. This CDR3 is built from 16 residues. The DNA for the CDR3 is TGTGCCAGCAGCTTAAGGGGCGGGAGAGCAACCTACGAGCAGTACTTC. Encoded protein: CASSLRGGRATYEQYF. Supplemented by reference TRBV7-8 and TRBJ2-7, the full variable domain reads GAGVSQSPRYKVAKRGQDVALRCDPISGHVSLFWYQQALGQGPEFLTYFQNEAQLDKSGLPSDRFFAERPEGSVSTLKIQRTQQEDSAVYLCASSLRGGRATYEQYFGPGTRLTVT.

The CDR3 DNA reads TGCGCCAGCAGCTTGGAACACAACTCCTACAATGAGCAGTTCTTC. Amino acid sequence: CASSLEHNSYNEQFF. The chain is built from TRBV5-1 and TRBJ2-1; no definite D call. CDR1 and CDR2 from the germline V gene are SGHRS and YFSETQ. CDR3 length: 15 residues. The germline V and J ends were trimmed by 0 bases and 0 bases, with 7 bases remaining between them.

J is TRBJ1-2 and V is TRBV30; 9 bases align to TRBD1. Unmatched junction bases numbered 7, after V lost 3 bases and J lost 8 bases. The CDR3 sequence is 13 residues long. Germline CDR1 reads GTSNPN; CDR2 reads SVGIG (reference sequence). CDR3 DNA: TGTGCCTGGAGCGGGACAGGGACCAGCGGCTACACCTTC. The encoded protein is CAWSGTGTSGYTF. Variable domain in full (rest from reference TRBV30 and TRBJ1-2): SQTIHQWPATLVQPVGSPLSLECTVEGTSNPNLYWYRQAAGRGLQLLFYSVGIGQISSEVPQNLSASRPQDRQFILSSKKLLLSDSGFYLCAWSGTGTSGYTFGSGTRLTVV.

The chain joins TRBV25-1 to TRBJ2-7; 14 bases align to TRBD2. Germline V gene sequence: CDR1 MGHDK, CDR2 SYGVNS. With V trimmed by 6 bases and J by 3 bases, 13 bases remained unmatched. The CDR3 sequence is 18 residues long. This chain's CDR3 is CASSYNSHGTSGSYEQYF. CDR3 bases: TGTGCCAGCAGCTATAACTCACACGGGACTAGCGGGAGCTACGAGCAGTACTTC.

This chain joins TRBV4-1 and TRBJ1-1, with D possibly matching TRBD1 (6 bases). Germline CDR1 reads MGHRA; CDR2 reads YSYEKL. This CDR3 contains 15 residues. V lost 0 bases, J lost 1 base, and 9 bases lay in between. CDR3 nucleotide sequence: TGCGCCAGCAGCCAAGAGACAGGATGGAACACTGAAGCTTTCTTT. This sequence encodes CASSQETGWNTEAFF.

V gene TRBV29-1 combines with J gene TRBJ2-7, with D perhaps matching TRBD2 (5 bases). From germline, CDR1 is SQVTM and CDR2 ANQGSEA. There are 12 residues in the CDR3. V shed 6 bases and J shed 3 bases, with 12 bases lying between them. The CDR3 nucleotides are TGCAGCGTCCTAGAAGCGGACTACGAGCAGTACTTC. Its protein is CSVLEADYEQYF.

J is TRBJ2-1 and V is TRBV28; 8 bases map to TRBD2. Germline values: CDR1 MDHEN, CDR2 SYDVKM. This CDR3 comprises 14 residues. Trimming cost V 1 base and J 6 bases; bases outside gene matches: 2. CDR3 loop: CASSLSGGVNEQFF. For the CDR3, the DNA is TGTGCCAGCAGTTTATCGGGGGGGGTCAATGAGCAGTTCTTC.

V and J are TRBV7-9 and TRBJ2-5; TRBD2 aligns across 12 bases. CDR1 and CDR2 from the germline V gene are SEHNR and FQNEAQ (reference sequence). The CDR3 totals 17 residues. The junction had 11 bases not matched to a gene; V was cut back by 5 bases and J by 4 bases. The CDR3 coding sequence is TGTGCCAGCAGCAGACCGACTAGCGGGAGATGGGGAGAGACCCAGTACTTC. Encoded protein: CASSRPTSGRWGETQYF.

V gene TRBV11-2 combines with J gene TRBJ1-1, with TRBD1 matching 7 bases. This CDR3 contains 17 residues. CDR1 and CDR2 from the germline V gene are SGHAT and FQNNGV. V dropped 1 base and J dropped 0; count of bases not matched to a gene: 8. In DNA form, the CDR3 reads TGTGCCAGCAGCTTAGTCCGGACAGGCGCCTTGAACACTGAAGCTTTCTTT. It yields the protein CASSLVRTGALNTEAFF.

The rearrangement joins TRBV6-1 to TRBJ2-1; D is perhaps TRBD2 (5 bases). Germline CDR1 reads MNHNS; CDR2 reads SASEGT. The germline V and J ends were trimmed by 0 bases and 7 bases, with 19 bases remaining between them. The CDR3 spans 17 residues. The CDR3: CASSEAVMMLAGNEQFF. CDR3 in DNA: TGTGCCAGCAGTGAAGCCGTTATGATGCTAGCAGGTAATGAGCAGTTCTTC.